These 16 T cell receptor beta chains were sequenced from one sample in a study of cytomegalovirus exposure and HLA in healthy donors. TCRdb's table, derived via immunoSEQ multiplex PCR, lists solely in-frame clones and lacks some. The data contain approximately 190,000 clones, approximately 80% of them singletons. The sequencing input was PBMCs. Source of these receptors: a man younger than 30 in good health and CMV-seropositive.

The chain carries TRBV7-3 and TRBJ2-1; 8 bases fit TRBD2. With V trimmed by 4 bases and J by 2 bases, 4 bases remained unmatched. This CDR3 has 15 amino acids. The germline V gene has CDR1 SGHTA and CDR2 FQGTGA. This chain's CDR3 is CASSYSGTTYNEQFF. In DNA, the CDR3 is TGTGCCAGCAGCTATAGCGGGACGACCTACAATGAGCAGTTCTTC. Full variable domain (outside the CDR3, taken from reference TRBV7-3 and TRBJ2-1): GAGVSQTPSNKVTEKGKYVELRCDPISGHTALYWYRQSLGQGPEFLIYFQGTGAADDSGLPNDRFFAVRPEGSVSTLKIQRTERGDSAVYLCASSYSGTTYNEQFFGPGTRLTVL.

This sequence joins TRBV28 and TRBJ2-3; TRBD2 matches at 9 bases. Germline V CDR1 and CDR2: MDHEN, SYDVKM. CDR3 size: 15 residues. Trimming at V came to 3 bases and at J to 2 bases, leaving 3 bases not matched to a gene. The CDR3 DNA reads as TGTGCCAGCAGTTTGGCTAGCGGGGACACAGATACGCAGTATTTT. It is translated as CASSLASGDTDTQYF.

This clone was detected a few times. The chain has TRBV5-5 and TRBJ2-7; D may be TRBD1 (6 bases). There are 15 residues in the CDR3. CDR1 is SGHKS, CDR2 YYEKEE, per germline (reference sequence). Trimming left V 0 bases short and J 3 bases short, with 13 bases between. In DNA form, the CDR3 reads TGTGCCAGCAGCTTGGCCCCAGGGGAAGGCTACGAGCAGTACTTC. Its protein product is CASSLAPGEGYEQYF.

V and J are TRBV5-1 and TRBJ1-1; unclear D gene. Between the trimmed V and J ends, which lost 0 bases and 1 base, there was a span of 4 bases. The CDR3 is 13 residues long. The germline gives CDR1 SGHRS, CDR2 YFSETQ. The CDR3 loop reads CASSLAQNTEAFF. Here the CDR3 DNA reads TGCGCCAGCAGCTTGGCACAGAACACTGAAGCTTTCTTT.

The rearrangement links TRBV6-1 to TRBJ2-7; D possibly corresponds to TRBD2 (5 bases). V was cut by 3 bases and J by 8 bases, with 14 bases left in between. There are 13 residues in the CDR3. From germline, CDR1 is MNHNS and CDR2 SASEGT. The CDR3 nucleotides read TGTGCCAGCAGTGATAAACAAGAGGGAAAGCAGTACTTC. Translation gives CASSDKQEGKQYF.

This clone was seen only a few times. The chain employs TRBV7-6 and TRBJ2-1; 10 bases match TRBD1. V was pared by 4 bases and J by 5 bases, with 8 bases of the junction left unmatched. This CDR3 is 16 amino acids long. Germline V gives CDR1 SGHVS, CDR2 FNYEAQ. CDR3 sequence (DNA): TGTGCCAGCAGCTCCAGCATTGGACAGGGGGACAATGAGCAGTTCTTC. Translation: CASSSSIGQGDNEQFF.

The chain has TRBV19 and TRBJ2-5; D remains ambiguous. V was shortened by 3 bases and J by 7 bases, with 12 bases between the two germline ends. This CDR3 spans 13 amino acids. CDR1 is LNHDA and CDR2 is SQIVND in the germline V gene (reference sequence). CDR3 sequence: CASSIAGVGTQYF. DNA of the CDR3: TGTGCCAGTAGTATTGCCGGAGTTGGGACCCAGTACTTC.

The chain employs TRBV5-4 and TRBJ2-5; 9 positions agree with TRBD1. This CDR3 comprises 19 residues. Unmatched junction bases numbered 17, after V lost 4 bases and J lost 1 base. Germline CDR1 reads SGHNT; CDR2 reads YYREEE (reference sequence). The CDR3 spells CASSPPGQGVFGLQETQYF. In DNA form, the CDR3 reads TGTGCCAGCAGCCCGCCGGGACAGGGAGTTTTCGGGCTCCAAGAGACCCAGTACTTC. Full variable domain (outside the CDR3, taken from reference TRBV5-4 and TRBJ2-5): ETGVTQSPTHLIKTRGQQVTLRCSSQSGHNTVSWYQQALGQGPQFIFQYYREEENGRGNFPPRFSGLQFPNYSSELNVNALELDDSALYLCASSPPGQGVFGLQETQYFGPGTRLLVL.

The rearrangement joins TRBV4-2 to TRBJ2-7; possible D gene TRBD1, 5 bases. Per germline, CDR1 LGHNA and CDR2 YNFKEQ. Trimming removed 2 bases from V and 0 bases from J, with 11 bases in between. This CDR3 is built from 15 residues. This CDR3 is CASSQTTATSYEQYF. DNA of the CDR3: TGTGCCAGCAGCCAAACGACAGCAACCTCCTACGAGCAGTACTTC.

This rearrangement joins TRBV2 to TRBJ1-1; the D gene is possibly TRBD1 (5 bases). CDR3 length: 11 amino acids. V gave up 5 bases and J gave up 7 bases, with 8 bases separating them. Germline V gene sequence: CDR1 SNHLY, CDR2 FYNNEI. The CDR3 DNA reads TGTGCCAGCAGTCCGACAGTTGAAGCTTTCTTT. Its translation is CASSPTVEAFF.

This clone was found once. V is TRBV29-1 and J is TRBJ2-1, with TRBD2 identical over 9 bases. Germline V lookup: CDR1 SQVTM, CDR2 ANQGSEA. The CDR3 extends over 14 amino acids. V shed 6 bases, J shed 6 bases, and the junction held 9 bases outside the gene matches. The CDR3 DNA reads TGCAGCGTAAGGCGGGAGGGCCGGATCAATGAGCAGTTCTTC. Protein: CSVRREGRINEQFF.

The CDR3 bases are TGTGCCAGCATCCGGACTGGGGAGCAGTTCTTC. Translating gives CASIRTGEQFF. The chain employs TRBV27 and TRBJ2-1; maybe TRBD2 (5 bases). V was shortened by 7 bases and J by 10 bases, with 11 bases between the two germline ends. The CDR3 runs 11 residues. The germline V gene encodes CDR1 MNHEY and CDR2 SMNVEV (reference sequence).

The V call is TRBV5-1, the J call TRBJ2-7; 7 bases agree with TRBD2. CDR3 length: 15 residues. The V and J ends lost 0 bases and 7 bases, in that order; junction bases with no gene match: 10. Germline-derived CDR1 and CDR2 are SGHRS and YFSETQ. CDR3 bases: TGCGCCAGCAGCTTGGGTCGGGGAGGGTCGGGAGAGCAGTACTTC. This translates into CASSLGRGGSGEQYF.

This clone occurred once. The chain links TRBV19 to TRBJ2-1; 10 bases agree with TRBD2. The CDR3 totals 16 residues. V shed 4 bases, J shed 3 bases, and the junction held 6 bases outside the gene matches. Germline V gene data show CDR1 as LNHDA and CDR2 as SQIVND (reference sequence). The CDR3 reads CASSTDRTSGYNEQFF. The CDR3 DNA sequence: TGTGCCAGTAGTACGGACCGGACTAGCGGCTACAATGAGCAGTTCTTC.

The chain employs TRBV6-1 and TRBJ2-5, with D uncertain. The V end was cut by 10 bases, the J end by 5 bases, with 17 bases between. In germline, CDR1 is MNHNS, CDR2 SASEGT. This CDR3 contains 13 residues. The CDR3 DNA reads as TGTGCCACCTCTCGGAGCCCTGACGAGACCCAGTACTTC. Translating it yields CATSRSPDETQYF.

This rearrangement joins TRBV7-3 to TRBJ1-5; 9 positions match TRBD1. CDR3 length equals 16 residues. V was pared by 2 bases and J by 4 bases, with 6 bases of the junction left unmatched. CDR1 and CDR2 from the germline V gene are SGHTA and FQGTGA. The CDR3 nucleotides are TGTGCCAGCAGCTTACACGGGGGACAGGGTAATCAGCCCCAGCATTTT. It yields the protein CASSLHGGQGNQPQHF.